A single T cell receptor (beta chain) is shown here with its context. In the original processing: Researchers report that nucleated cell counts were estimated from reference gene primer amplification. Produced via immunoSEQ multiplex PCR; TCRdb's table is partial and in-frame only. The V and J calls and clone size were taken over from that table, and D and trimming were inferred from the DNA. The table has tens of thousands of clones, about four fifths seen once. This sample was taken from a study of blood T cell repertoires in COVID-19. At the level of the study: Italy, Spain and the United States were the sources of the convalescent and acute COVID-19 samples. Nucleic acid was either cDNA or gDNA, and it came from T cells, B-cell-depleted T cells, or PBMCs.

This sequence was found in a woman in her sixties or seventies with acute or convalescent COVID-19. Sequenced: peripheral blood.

CDR3 sequence: CASSLQRGSYNEQFF. CDR3 sequence (DNA): TGTGCCAGCAGCCTCCAGCGGGGCTCCTACAATGAGCAGTTCTTC. The rearrangement uses TRBV5-4 and TRBJ2-1, with TRBD2 matching 7 bases. V trimming: 4 bases; J trimming: 0 bases; junction bases outside the gene matches: 4. The germline CDR1 and CDR2 sequences are SGHNT and YYREEE (reference sequence). The CDR3 length is 15 residues.